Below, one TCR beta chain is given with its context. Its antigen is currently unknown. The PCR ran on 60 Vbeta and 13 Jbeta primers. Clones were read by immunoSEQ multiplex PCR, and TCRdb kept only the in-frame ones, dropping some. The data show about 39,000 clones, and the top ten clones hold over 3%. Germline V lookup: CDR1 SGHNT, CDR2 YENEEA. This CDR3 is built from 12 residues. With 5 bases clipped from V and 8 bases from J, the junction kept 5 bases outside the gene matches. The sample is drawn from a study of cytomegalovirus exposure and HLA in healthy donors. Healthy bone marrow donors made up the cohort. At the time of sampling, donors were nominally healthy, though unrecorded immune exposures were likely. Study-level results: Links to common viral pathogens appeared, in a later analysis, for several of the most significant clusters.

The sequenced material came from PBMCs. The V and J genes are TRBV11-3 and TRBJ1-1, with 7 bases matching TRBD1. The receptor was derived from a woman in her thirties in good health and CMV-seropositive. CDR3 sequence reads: CASSRRDSEAFF. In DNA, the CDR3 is TGTGCCAGCAGCCGTCGGGACAGCGAAGCTTTCTTT.